The 14 T cell receptor beta chains below come from one sample, sequenced in a study of a mutant IDH1 vaccine in newly diagnosed glioma. Clones were sequenced by immunoSEQ multiplex PCR, and TCRdb holds only the in-frame ones, with some missing. The data contain 40,000 or so clones, 84% of them seen just once; the ten biggest clones take up about 2.3%. These receptors have no identified antigens. Described time point: week 11, during vaccination. Topical imiquimod accompanied each vaccine dose, which consisted of 300 ug of mutant IDH1 20-mer peptide. Sequencing used PBMCs, obtained from a glioma patient whose treatment included an IDH1 peptide vaccine. These receptors were collected from a man aged 35-49 years with glioma.

The J gene is TRBJ2-7, the V gene TRBV5-4; 8 bases agree with TRBD1. The CDR3 contains 14 residues. The V segment lost 6 bases and the J segment 1 base; nucleotides outside the gene matches: 6. Germline values: CDR1 SGHNT, CDR2 YYREEE (reference sequence). The CDR3 protein is CASIPDRGSYEQYF. CDR3 nucleotides: TGTGCCAGCATCCCAGACAGGGGTTCCTACGAGCAGTACTTC.

The chain uses TRBV19 and TRBJ1-1; the D is unclear. Germline CDR1 is LNHDA and CDR2 is SQIVND (reference sequence). Trimming pared 4 bases from V and 0 bases from J, leaving 9 bases between. The CDR3 extends over 14 amino acids. The CDR3 DNA reads as TGTGCCAGTAGTAGCGGCCGCTTGAACACTGAAGCTTTCTTT. Translated: CASSSGRLNTEAFF.

Comments on this clone: It is unclear where the CDR3 begins or ends on the DNA, so no DNA is shown, and the CDR3 is as TCRdb lists it. The gene calls are TRBV5-1 and TRBJ1-2; TRBD1 is taken as the D call from the table, unchecked against the DNA. CDR1 is SGHRS and CDR2 is YFSETQ in the germline V gene. The CDR3 adds up to 12 amino acids, both ends counted. CDR3 loop: CASSFGQGGYTF.

The chain joins TRBV29-1 to TRBJ1-1; D is perhaps TRBD1 (6 bases). V gave up 3 bases and J gave up 5 bases, with 13 bases separating them. CDR3 length equals 13 residues. Germline V gene data show CDR1 as SQVTM and CDR2 as ANQGSEA. The CDR3 DNA sequence: TGCAGCGTTGATAAGGGGGGCAGGACTGAAGCTTTCTTT. Its protein product is CSVDKGGRTEAFF. The full variable domain, with the rest looked up from reference TRBV29-1 and TRBJ1-1, is SAVISQKPSRDICQRGTSLTIQCQVDSQVTMMFWYRQQPGQSLTLIATANQGSEATYESGFVIDKFPISRPNLTFSTLTVSNMSPEDSSIYLCSVDKGGRTEAFFGQGTRLTVV.

The rearrangement joins TRBV15 to TRBJ1-2; D is uncertain. CDR3 length: 18 residues. CDR1 LNHNV and CDR2 YYDKDF come from the germline V gene (reference sequence). V dropped 0 bases and J dropped 0 bases, with 17 bases sitting between them. CDR3 in DNA: TGTGCCACCAGCAGAGATCGGGCATTATATTCCCCTAACTATGGCTACACCTTC. Translating gives CATSRDRALYSPNYGYTF.

This chain joins TRBV5-1 and TRBJ2-6; D is ambiguous. V gave up 0 bases and J gave up 0 bases, with 7 bases separating them. Per the germline V gene, CDR1 is SGHRS and CDR2 is YFSETQ. There are 16 residues in the CDR3. In nucleotides, the CDR3 is TGCGCCAGCAGCTTGGTTCTTAACTCTGGGGCCAACGTCCTGACTTTC. The encoded protein is CASSLVLNSGANVLTF.

The J gene is TRBJ2-5, the V gene TRBV6-1, with D unclear. Germline V gene lookup returns CDR1 MNHNS and CDR2 SASEGT. The CDR3 is made up of 15 amino acids. Trimming stripped 2 bases from V and 5 bases from J, with 15 bases between. The CDR3 nucleotides are TGTGCCAGCAGTGAAATGGGCCCGGGCCGGGAGACCCAGTACTTC. As protein: CASSEMGPGRETQYF.

The chain joins TRBV6-1 to TRBJ1-5, with a weak D call TRBD1 (6 bases). Germline-derived CDR1 and CDR2 are MNHNS and SASEGT. V gave up 7 bases and J gave up 6 bases, with 13 bases separating them. There are 13 residues in the CDR3. The CDR3 region has the DNA TGTGCCAGCACCGGCCAGGGGATTCAGCCCCAGCATTTT. Its translation: CASTGQGIQPQHF.

This clone occurred once. V gene TRBV9 combines with J gene TRBJ2-2; D is possibly TRBD2 (6 bases). V lost 0 bases and J lost 7, with 10 bases in between. The germline V gene encodes CDR1 SGDLS and CDR2 YYNGEE. This CDR3 comprises 14 residues. The DNA of the CDR3 is TGTGCCAGCAGCGTAGCGGGAGAGGACGGGGAGCTGTTTTTT. This sequence encodes CASSVAGEDGELFF.

The chain is built from TRBV5-4 and TRBJ2-3, with 9 bases matching TRBD2. J gave up 4 bases and V 3 bases, and 3 bases lay outside the gene matches. This CDR3 has 14 amino acids. CDR1 is SGHNT and CDR2 is YYREEE in the germline V gene (reference sequence). CDR3 bases: TGTGCCAGCAGCTCGGGACTAGCCGCAGATACGCAGTATTTT. This gives the protein CASSSGLAADTQYF.

This chain connects TRBV10-1 to TRBJ2-7, with D possibly being TRBD1 or TRBD2 (6 bases each). CDR1 is WNHNN and CDR2 is SYGVQD in the germline V gene (reference sequence). The CDR3 covers 16 residues. The V end lost 8 bases, the J end lost 2 bases, and 22 bases lay between the germline ends. CDR3 residues: CASLRGGLATTYEQYF. In DNA, the CDR3 is TGCGCCAGCCTGAGAGGGGGGCTGGCTACCACCTACGAGCAGTACTTC.

V usage is TRBV4-3 and J usage is TRBJ2-5, with D perhaps TRBD1 (6 bases). The CDR3 consists of 14 residues. CDR1 is LGHNA, CDR2 YSLEER, per germline. The V and J ends lost 0 bases and 3 bases respectively, with 8 bases between them. In DNA form, the CDR3 reads TGCGCCAGCAGCCAAGAGGCAGGGGAAGAGACCCAGTACTTC. It encodes CASSQEAGEETQYF.

V is TRBV9 and J is TRBJ1-3; D call uncertain. Deletions cut 2 bases from V and 0 bases from J, with 6 bases between. Per germline, CDR1 SGDLS and CDR2 YYNGEE. This CDR3 is 14 amino acids long. The CDR3 sequence is CASSVGLSGNTIYF. The CDR3 bases are TGTGCCAGCAGCGTTGGGCTCTCTGGAAACACCATATATTTT. Full variable domain (missing parts from reference TRBV9 and TRBJ1-3): DSGVTQTPKHLITATGQRVTLRCSPRSGDLSVYWYQQSLDQGLQFLIQYYNGEERAKGNILERFSAQQFPDLHSELNLSSLELGDSALYFCASSVGLSGNTIYFGEGSWLTVV.

CDR3 loop: CASRGLAGTLEQFF. CDR3 in DNA: TGCGCCAGCCGGGGACTAGCGGGAACCCTTGAGCAGTTCTTC. The rearrangement uses TRBV5-1 and TRBJ2-1, with 13 bases lining up with TRBD2. Germline values: CDR1 SGHRS, CDR2 YFSETQ. J lost 9 bases, V lost 7 bases, and 7 bases had no gene match. This CDR3 spans 14 amino acids. The variable domain in full, completed from reference TRBV5-1 and TRBJ2-1, reads KAGVTQTPRYLIKTRGQQVTLSCSPISGHRSVSWYQQTPGQGLQFLFEYFSETQRNKGNFPGRFSGRQFSNSRSEMNVSTLELGDSALYLCASRGLAGTLEQFFGPGTRLTVL.